These T cell receptor beta chains were read from a single sample in a study of blood T cells in healthy people across ages. A single record per CDR3 protein comes from TCRdb applying MiXCR to the 5' RACE reads. The sample holds about 1 million distinct CDR3 sequences, under 30% seen once. These same data were also listed under a study on T cells of mothers and their children.

The sample taken for sequencing was blood. The receptors shown here come from a girl aged 2-10 years in good health. The conserved cysteine and the conserved F or W are not part of the CDR3 here. The D gene is left open where the match is weak. Expanded clones are given a class, and other clones once, few, many or no size at all.

cdr3_aa	d_call	j_call	clone_size	v_call
ASASRLAGGTQY	TRBD2	TRBJ2-3	-	TRBV3-1
ASSLSENTIY	-	TRBJ1-3	few	TRBV7-2
ASSQVEGSVF	-	TRBJ2-5	-	TRBV4-3
ASSLAQTDFYNEQF	-	TRBJ2-1	-	TRBV7-2
ASSWGQGAANEQY	TRBD1	TRBJ2-7	few	TRBV3-1
SATAPLQSLAKNIQY	-	TRBJ2-4	-	TRBV20-1
ASSQEVSRGELGQY	-	TRBJ2-7	-	TRBV4-1
ASSYSRVGYSNQPQH	-	TRBJ1-5	many	TRBV6-6
ASSCAASGEKLF	-	TRBJ1-4	few	TRBV21-1
SVDFWQGIEQF	-	TRBJ2-1	few	TRBV29-1
ASSFFGRTEQY	-	TRBJ2-7	-	TRBV12-3/TRBV12-4
ASTEQGVGYNEQF	TRBD1	TRBJ2-1	few	TRBV7-9
ASSASIAEGSYNEQF	-	TRBJ2-1	-	TRBV7-6
ALGTDFQETQY	-	-	-	TRBV6-6
ASFKGYGYT	-	TRBJ1-2	few	TRBV25-1
ASSLSGLLVNEQF	-	TRBJ2-1	-	TRBV27
SARDFSGVLLYNEQF	TRBD2	TRBJ2-1	-	TRBV20-1
ASSGLRTVNTEAF	-	TRBJ1-1	-	TRBV11-2
SVRQGQGANEKLF	TRBD1	TRBJ1-4	few	TRBV29-1
ASSLFRGPNIQY	-	TRBJ2-4	-	TRBV28
ASSHRQENTEAF	-	TRBJ1-1	-	TRBV6-5
SARGGGGNQPQH	-	TRBJ1-5	few	TRBV20-1
ASSVGRGGPYEHY	-	TRBJ2-7	-	TRBV9
ASSPAVQETQY	-	TRBJ2-5	-	TRBV5-4
SAREDSYEQY	-	-	-	TRBV20-1